This record covers a single T cell receptor (beta chain). Amplification targeted the TCR beta CDR3 regions, with RNA transcripts as the source material. Amplification began with first-round RT-PCR using HTBI primers, then second-round multiplex PCR was performed. TCRdb reanalysed the multiplex PCR reads using MiXCR and keeps one entry per CDR3 protein. Of around 1,000,000 distinct CDR3 sequences listed, about 38% were seen once; the top ten hold roughly 11%. This sample was included in a study of Graves' ophthalmopathy and Graves' hyperthyroidism. The CDR3 is 12 residues long. The V end was cut by 4 bases, the J end by 7 bases, with 12 bases between. Germline-derived CDR1 and CDR2 are SGDLS and YYNGEE.

This sequence originates from an adult man with Graves' hyperthyroidism. This chain uses TRBV9 with TRBJ2-7, with no clear D. Material for sequencing was peripheral blood or thyroid tissue (not recorded which). In nucleotides, the CDR3 is TGTGCCAGCAGCACGCGATTTGGGGAGCAGTACTTC. It translates to CASSTRFGEQYF.